Ten or more counts support the clone carrying this T cell receptor beta chain. Its antigen is unknown. This sample was included in a study of human T cells and chemical hapten exposure. TCRdb ran MiXCR on the RACE reads and lists one entry per CDR3 protein. The sample has about 190,000 distinct CDR3 sequences, under 30% seen once; the top ten hold approximately 2.5%. The study, taken as a whole, reports: Significantly more large CDR3 similarity clusters were formed by expanded TCRs than by controls.

Time point here: patch test 3, about 24 weeks after DPC sensitization. Treatment meaning: therapeutic diphenylcyclopropenone sensitization with weekly scalp DPC. Sample donors consisted of patients with alopecia, aged 18 to 70 years, who were suitable for DPC. The sample consisted of whole blood, taken in connection with sensitization to the hapten diphenylcyclopropenone (DPC). The TCR comes from a woman in her 40s with alopecia areata. Some clones in this sample may be carry-over from other donors' samples.

CDR3 bases: TGTGCCAGCAGCCCTCGCACCATAAGCTCCTACAATGAGCAGTTCTTC. As protein: CASSPRTISSYNEQFF. J is TRBJ2-1 and V is TRBV11-2, with unresolved D. The CDR3 spans 16 residues. Germline V gives CDR1 SGHAT, CDR2 FQNNGV. V was cut by 5 bases and J by 0 bases, with 14 bases left in between.